This record looks at one T cell receptor (beta chain) sequence and its context. The sample is drawn from a study of blood T cell repertoires in COVID-19. The length of the CDR3 is 14 residues. The V and J ends lost 0 bases and 2 bases respectively, with 6 bases between them. The V gene's germline CDR1 is SGDLS and CDR2 YYNGEE. Original processing methods: The assay estimated nucleated cells by amplifying reference gene primers. Sequencing used immunoSEQ multiplex PCR; TCRdb keeps in-frame clones, though not all of them. The V and J calls and the clone size are those of that table, but D and trimming were determined from the DNA. The top ten clones hold around 10% of a sample with roughly 90,000 clones, more than 80% of them seen once.

Sequenced sample: peripheral blood. This chain links TRBV9 with TRBJ1-3; no clear D. This clonotype was obtained from a woman aged 70-85 years with acute or convalescent COVID-19. The CDR3 bases are TGTGCCAGCAGCGTAGCCAGTACTGGAAACACCATATATTTT. It codes for CASSVASTGNTIYF.